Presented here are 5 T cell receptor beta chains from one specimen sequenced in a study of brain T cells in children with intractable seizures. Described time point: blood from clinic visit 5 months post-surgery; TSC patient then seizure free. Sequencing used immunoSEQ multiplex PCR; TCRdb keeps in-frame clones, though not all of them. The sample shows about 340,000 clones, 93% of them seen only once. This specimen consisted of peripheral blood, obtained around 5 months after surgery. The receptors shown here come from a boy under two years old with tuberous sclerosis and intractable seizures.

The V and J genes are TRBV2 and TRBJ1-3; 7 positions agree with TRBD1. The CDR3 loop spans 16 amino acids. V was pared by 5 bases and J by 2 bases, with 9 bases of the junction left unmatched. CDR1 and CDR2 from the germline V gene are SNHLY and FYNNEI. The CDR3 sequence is CASSQGGAQAGNTIYF. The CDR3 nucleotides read TGTGCCAGCAGTCAGGGGGGGGCGCAGGCTGGAAACACCATATATTTT.

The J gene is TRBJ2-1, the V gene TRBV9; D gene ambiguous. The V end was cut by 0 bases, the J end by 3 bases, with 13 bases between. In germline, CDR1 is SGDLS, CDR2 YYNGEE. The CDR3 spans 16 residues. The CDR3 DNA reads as TGTGCCAGCAGCGTAGGTGGGAACCGCCTCTACAATGAGCAGTTCTTC. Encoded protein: CASSVGGNRLYNEQFF.

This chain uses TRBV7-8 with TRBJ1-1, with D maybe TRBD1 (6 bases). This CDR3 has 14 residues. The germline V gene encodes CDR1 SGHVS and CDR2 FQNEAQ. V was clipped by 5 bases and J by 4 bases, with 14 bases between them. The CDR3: CASSTHRVGTEAFF. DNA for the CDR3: TGTGCCAGCAGCACCCACAGGGTGGGCACTGAAGCTTTCTTT. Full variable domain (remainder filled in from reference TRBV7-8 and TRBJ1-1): GAGVSQSPRYKVAKRGQDVALRCDPISGHVSLFWYQQALGQGPEFLTYFQNEAQLDKSGLPSDRFFAERPEGSVSTLKIQRTQQEDSAVYLCASSTHRVGTEAFFGQGTRLTVV.

DNA of the CDR3: TGTGCCAGTAGTATCGCGCAATCCGAGGTGTACTATGGCTACACCTTC. This codes for CASSIAQSEVYYGYTF. This chain connects TRBV19 to TRBJ1-2; no clear D. The germline V gene encodes CDR1 LNHDA and CDR2 SQIVND (reference sequence). Trimming took 3 bases from V and 3 from J, leaving 17 bases between them. The CDR3 is 16 amino acids.

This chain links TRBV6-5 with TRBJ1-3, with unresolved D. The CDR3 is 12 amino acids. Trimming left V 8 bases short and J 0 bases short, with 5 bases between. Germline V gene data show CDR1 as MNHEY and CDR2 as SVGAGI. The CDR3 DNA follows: TGTGCCAGCTATTCCTCTGGAAACACCATATATTTT. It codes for CASYSSGNTIYF.